This entry lists 22 T cell receptor beta chains sequenced from one sample in a study of blood T cell repertoires in COVID-19. Data came from immunoSEQ multiplex PCR; TCRdb stores just in-frame clones and leaves some out. The sample includes roughly 340,000 clones, 90% to 95% of them seen just once. Sequenced: peripheral blood. The receptors originated from a woman aged 18-29 years who had recovered from COVID-19.

The chain carries TRBV4-1 and TRBJ1-2; D is undetermined. With 0 bases removed from V and 8 bases from J, the gap between germline ends came to 13 bases. Germline CDR1 and CDR2: MGHRA and YSYEKL. This CDR3 is built from 14 residues. DNA for the CDR3: TGCGCCAGCAGCCAAGAATTCCGCGCGGGCGGCTACACCTTC. As protein: CASSQEFRAGGYTF.

The chain employs TRBV18 and TRBJ1-2; TRBD1 matches at 8 bases. From germline, CDR1 is KGHSH and CDR2 LQKENI. CDR3 length: 14 amino acids. The J segment lost 6 bases and the V segment lost 2 bases, leaving 5 bases of the junction unmatched. CDR3 DNA: TGTGCCAGCTCACCATTCCGGACAGGGAATGGCTACACCTTC. Translating gives CASSPFRTGNGYTF.

The chain has TRBV27 and TRBJ2-3; D possibly corresponds to TRBD1 (5 bases). V dropped 2 bases and J dropped 3 bases, with 6 bases sitting between them. The CDR3 totals 13 residues. Germline V gives CDR1 MNHEY, CDR2 SMNVEV (reference sequence). CDR3 sequence: CASSLPGTDTQYF. Written as DNA, the CDR3 is TGTGCCAGCAGTTTACCAGGGACAGATACGCAGTATTTT.

The CDR3 here is CASSVSSGTNTGELFF. The CDR3 DNA reads TGCGCCAGCAGTGTTAGTAGCGGGACGAACACCGGGGAGCTGTTTTTT. This chain connects TRBV10-1 to TRBJ2-2; TRBD2 matches 8 bases. Trimming cost V 4 bases and J 0 bases; bases outside gene matches: 4. The CDR3 has 16 amino acids. From germline, CDR1 is WNHNN and CDR2 SYGVQD (reference sequence).

The genes are TRBV9 and TRBJ1-1, with D possibly matching TRBD1 (6 bases). The V and J ends lost 4 bases and 0 bases respectively, with 19 bases between them. Germline assignment: CDR1 SGDLS and CDR2 YYNGEE. The CDR3 extends over 17 amino acids. DNA for the CDR3: TGTGCCAGCAGCCCACGAGGGACATTGGGGATGAACACTGAAGCTTTCTTT. Translation: CASSPRGTLGMNTEAFF.

V and J are TRBV27 and TRBJ1-6, with TRBD1 identical over 7 bases. V shed 3 bases, J shed 9 bases, and the junction held 14 bases outside the gene matches. Germline loops: CDR1 MNHEY, CDR2 SMNVEV (reference sequence). This CDR3 is built from 17 residues. The CDR3 sequence: CASSFMIGGTVRSPLHF. The CDR3 nucleotides are TGTGCCAGCAGTTTCATGATAGGGGGCACAGTTCGTTCACCCCTCCACTTT.

The chain employs TRBV4-1 and TRBJ1-2; D is unclear. V lost 1 base to trimming and J lost 7 bases, with 7 bases between them. The CDR3 runs to 12 residues. Germline loops: CDR1 MGHRA, CDR2 YSYEKL. The DNA for the CDR3 is TGCGCCAGCAGCCAAGGAGCGCGTGGCTACACCTTC. The encoded protein is CASSQGARGYTF.

The CDR3 region is CASSEWGLAGREQYV. CDR3 sequence (DNA): TGTGCCAGCAGTGAATGGGGACTAGCGGGTCGCGAGCAGTACGTC. The chain uses TRBV6-1 and TRBJ2-7; 12 bases map to TRBD2. CDR1 is MNHNS, CDR2 SASEGT, per germline. V lost 2 bases and J lost 6; bases outside the gene matches: 5. This CDR3 comprises 15 residues.

The chain uses TRBV7-9 and TRBJ2-3; 11 nucleotides match TRBD2. The junction had 9 bases not matched to a gene; V was cut back by 2 bases and J by 8 bases. The CDR3 spans 16 residues. Per the germline V gene, CDR1 is SEHNR and CDR2 is FQNEAQ (reference sequence). The CDR3 sequence: CASSLPLAGAGGTQYF. In DNA, the CDR3 is TGTGCCAGCAGCTTACCACTAGCGGGAGCCGGAGGTACGCAGTATTTT.

Here the CDR3 reads CATSREAGDYGYTF. The CDR3 DNA reads as TGTGCCACCAGCAGAGAGGCAGGCGACTATGGCTACACCTTC. The chain recombines TRBV15 with TRBJ1-2; D ambiguous. CDR3 length: 14 amino acids. Trimming left V 0 bases short and J 3 bases short, with 8 bases between. The germline CDR1 and CDR2 sequences are LNHNV and YYDKDF (reference sequence).

This chain links TRBV5-1 with TRBJ2-3; D gene unclear. The V end was cut by 4 bases, the J end by 4 bases, with 4 bases between. The length of the CDR3 is 11 residues. Germline V gene sequence: CDR1 SGHRS, CDR2 YFSETQ. CDR3 sequence: CASSISDTQYF. CDR3 in DNA: TGCGCCAGCAGCATCTCAGATACGCAGTATTTT.

The chain employs TRBV24-1 and TRBJ2-1, with 9 nucleotides matching TRBD2. This CDR3 is 15 amino acids long. The ends lost 3 bases at V and 6 bases at J; junction bases unmatched: 5. Germline CDR1 and CDR2: KGHDR and SFDVKD. CDR3 sequence reads: CATSDSGRSANEQFF. The CDR3 DNA sequence: TGTGCCACCAGTGATAGCGGGAGGTCCGCCAATGAGCAGTTCTTC.

This clone appeared many times. This chain links TRBV5-8 with TRBJ1-5; D may be TRBD1 (6 bases). The CDR3 totals 13 residues. Germline CDR1 and CDR2: SGHTS and YDEGEE. Trimming removed 2 bases at V and 5 bases at J, with 8 bases between. CDR3 sequence reads: CASSFGTHQPQHF. DNA for the CDR3: TGTGCCAGCAGCTTTGGGACACATCAGCCCCAGCATTTT.

The chain is built from TRBV5-4 and TRBJ2-4, with 8 nucleotides matching TRBD2. V trimming: 0 bases; J trimming: 0 bases; junction bases outside the gene matches: 14. This CDR3 region has 20 residues. In germline, CDR1 is SGHNT, CDR2 YYREEE (reference sequence). In DNA, the CDR3 is TGTGCCAGCAGCTTGGCCGAGGTTAGCGGGGTCCCCCGAGCCAAAAACATTCAGTACTTC. Its translation: CASSLAEVSGVPRAKNIQYF.

The chain employs TRBV13 and TRBJ2-5, with TRBD2 matching over 14 bases. The CDR3 sequence is 19 residues long. Germline values: CDR1 PRHDT, CDR2 FYEKMQ (reference sequence). With V trimmed by 5 bases and J by 3 bases, 14 bases remained unmatched. The CDR3: CASSHGPTSGRAYKETQYF. The CDR3 coding sequence is TGTGCCAGCAGCCACGGCCCGACTAGCGGGAGGGCCTATAAAGAGACCCAGTACTTC.

The chain carries TRBV29-1 and TRBJ2-3, with 7 nucleotides matching TRBD1. CDR1 is SQVTM, CDR2 ANQGSEA, per germline. V gave up 4 bases and J gave up 0 bases; unmatched junction bases: 7. The CDR3 runs 15 residues. The CDR3 loop is CSVGATGVSTDTQYF. As DNA, the CDR3 is TGCAGCGTTGGCGCCACAGGGGTCAGCACAGATACGCAGTATTTT.

The rearrangement joins TRBV6-1 to TRBJ2-4; D remains ambiguous. The V end lost 0 bases, the J end lost 1 base, and 10 bases lay between the germline ends. Germline V gene sequence: CDR1 MNHNS, CDR2 SASEGT. The CDR3 spans 16 residues. CDR3 region: CASSEAAWAAKNIQYF. CDR3 nucleotides: TGTGCCAGCAGTGAAGCGGCGTGGGCTGCCAAAAACATTCAGTACTTC.

In DNA, the CDR3 is TGCGCCAGCAGCCAAGATCAAGGGGGCCTTGAGCAGTTCTTC. This gives the protein CASSQDQGGLEQFF. The rearrangement links TRBV4-3 to TRBJ2-1; 7 bases align to TRBD1. The CDR3 consists of 14 residues. After removal of 0 bases from V and 9 bases from J, the junction contained 5 bases not matched to a gene. CDR1 and CDR2 from the germline V gene are LGHNA and YSLEER.

This chain connects TRBV6-6 to TRBJ2-3; the D gene is possibly TRBD1 (6 bases). The CDR3 runs to 16 residues. V was trimmed by 5 bases and J by 4 bases, leaving 19 bases between them. Germline V gives CDR1 MNHNY, CDR2 SVGAGI (reference sequence). CDR3 sequence (DNA): TGTGCCAGCAGTCCACTGACAGGAGTTGGGGCAGATACGCAGTATTTT. Amino acid sequence: CASSPLTGVGADTQYF.

The chain uses TRBV6-1 and TRBJ1-4, with D possibly TRBD1 on 5 matching bases. The CDR3 consists of 17 residues. Germline lookup yields CDR1 MNHNS and CDR2 SASEGT. Trimming removed 1 base at V and 2 bases at J, with 14 bases between. The CDR3 region has the DNA TGTGCCAGCAGTGAAGGCCCATATCCAGGGACTAATGAAAAACTGTTTTTT. Translated, it gives CASSEGPYPGTNEKLFF.

This clone was found a few times. The genes are TRBV4-3 and TRBJ2-3; 7 bases are shared with TRBD1. Germline lookup yields CDR1 LGHNA and CDR2 YSLEER. The CDR3 length is 21 residues. V gave up 0 bases and J gave up 7 bases; unmatched junction bases: 25. This CDR3 is CASSQESRQGDMGIPVYTQYF. As DNA, the CDR3 is TGCGCCAGCAGCCAAGAATCCCGACAGGGCGATATGGGAATACCAGTTTATACGCAGTATTTT.

The chain links TRBV6-6 to TRBJ2-1; TRBD2 agrees at 7 bases. The CDR3 contains 13 residues. CDR1 and CDR2 from the germline V gene are MNHNY and SVGAGI (reference sequence). Germline trimming cut 2 bases from V and 13 bases from J; bases unmatched to any gene: 8. This CDR3 is CASSYGRVPRQFF. The CDR3 nucleotides read TGTGCCAGCAGTTACGGGAGGGTCCCCCGACAGTTCTTC.